This entry features one T cell receptor beta chain sequence. Its antigen specificity is not known. Per-base quality was not reported, and no clone a single base away is much larger than it. The immunoSEQ Assay, a bias-controlled multiplex PCR, was used to amplify TCRbeta CDR3 regions from genomic DNA. Turning to the authors' computational methods: The number of nucleated cells in each sample was estimated by amplification of reference gene primers within the assay. Sequence reads were collapsed and filtered to measure the absolute abundance of every unique TCRbeta CDR3 rearrangement. For each sample, productive Simpson clonality was calculated as the square root of Simpson's diversity index across productive rearrangements. TCRdb provides this immuneACCESS table in a form limited to in-frame rearrangements. Some clones are lacking; in checked studies, under half of them reflect an unresolved V gene, and why the rest are absent is not known. V and J calls and clone size come straight from that table; D and trimming were deduced from the DNA. The table for this sample lists about 130,000 clones; roughly 72% of them were counted only once. 10% to 12% of the sample comes from the top ten.

This entry comes from a study of blood T cell repertoires in COVID-19 (dated by TCRdb to 2019 to 2021). As for the study more broadly: Samples covering the acute and convalescent phases of COVID-19 were provided by collaborators in the United States, Italy and Spain. The prospective study material was composed of cDNA or gDNA derived from T cells, B-cell-depleted T cells, or PBMCs. Subjects who had been exposed to COVID-19, were actively infected with it, or had recovered from it provided the deeply sampled blood TCRbeta repertoires that made up the dataset. The repertoires were released in a freely available public database meant as a resource for research on the immune response to SARS-CoV-2. Samples came from the ongoing ImmuneRACE study (first 160 participants) plus 1,254 subjects from 6 global collaborators. The sample metadata nearly always contained a de-identified subject ID, COVID-19 status, age in years and sex. Where HLA class I and class II types were available, the types were taken from metadata supplied by the sample provider, not from assay-based typing.

Collaborating institutions collected whole blood in K2EDTA tubes following their own protocols. For TCRbeta analysis, collaborator samples were shipped as frozen whole blood, as isolated PBMCs, or as DNA extracted from either sample type. Taken from cysteine to phenylalanine, the CDR3 has 14 residues. The sequence is cut down to CDR3 DNA, 42 bases in frame from base 1. V sheds 4 bases and J sheds 6 bases, leaving 15 bases between their ends. CDR1 and CDR2 (SGHRS, YFSETQ) derive from the germline V gene. General findings and caveats noted by the study authors: How much clinical and demographic metadata was included differed by source and by participant, and the metadata was provided uncurated.

Sequencing input: peripheral blood. Recombination joined TRBV5-1 with TRBJ2-3, and TRBD1 may be the D gene, going by 5 matching bases. This sequence originates from a human donor in a cohort sampled during active COVID-19. The CDR3 reads as follows: CASSPTPAGDTQYF. The nucleotide sequence is TGCGCCAGCAGCCCGACTCCTGCAGGGGATACGCAGTATTTT. The CDR3, completed at both ends by the reference TRBV5-1 and TRBJ2-3 genes, gives the full variable domain KAGVTQTPRYLIKTRGQQVTLSCSPISGHRSVSWYQQTPGQGLQFLFEYFSETQRNKGNFPGRFSGRQFSNSRSEMNVSTLELGDSALYLCASSPTPAGDTQYFGPGTRLTVL.